This TCR beta chain stems from a study of identical twins. Findings and caveats of the study: Conclusions relied on cross-sectional statistical analysis, not following the same donors. In cord blood, abundant beta clonotypes had fewer insertions; memory showed no trend.

This clonotype was recorded at least ten times. Its antigen is unknown. A single record per CDR3 protein comes from TCRdb applying MiXCR to the 5' RACE reads. This table has some 590,000 distinct CDR3 sequences, around a tenth appearing once. The sample also formed part of further work on yellow fever vaccine responses in identical twins.

The sample taken for sequencing was PBMCs. This TCR was recovered from a woman between 18 and 29 years old in good health.

CDR3: CASSPRWAGRYEQYF. Written as DNA, the CDR3 is TGTGCCAGCAGCCCCCGGTGGGCAGGGCGATACGAGCAGTACTTC. V and J are TRBV7-9 and TRBJ2-7; possibly TRBD1 for D (5 bases). Trimming took off 5 bases at V and 4 bases at J, with 18 bases between the two ends. The CDR3 loop spans 15 amino acids. CDR1 and CDR2 from the germline V gene are SEHNR and FQNEAQ (reference sequence).